This T cell receptor beta chain was retrieved from a study of T-cell memory formation after mild COVID-19 (dated by TCRdb to the early 2020s). Regarding the research as a whole: Most TCR sequence clusters were specific to one of the two donors. Two young, previously healthy adult volunteers made up the cohort, one male and one female. In a couple of donors, T-cell clones that expanded and contracted after mild COVID-19 were followed by sequencing TCRalpha and TCRbeta repertoires longitudinally. The research as a whole found: Some responding clones were detected in pre-infection memory, which suggested that pre-existing cross-reactive memory T cells had joined the SARS-CoV-2 response. From day 15 to 85, contracting clones showed balanced CD4/CD8 phenotypes, whereas a second wave of clones that expanded from day 15 to 37 leaned towards CD4+. Only a couple of mild cases were covered by the study, and larger cohorts that include severe cases with pre-infection samples were considered necessary. The second-wave clones that peaked on day 37 were not confirmed to be SARS-CoV-2 specific. Contracting CD4+ clones were found mainly in CM and EM memory subsets, while CD8+ clones were enriched in EMRA.

Ficoll-Paque density gradient centrifugation was the method used to isolate PBMCs. There are a few counts of this clonotype. Its antigen is still unknown. No base quality information exists; no much larger clone differs at one position. Sequencing used an Illumina NovaSeq 6000. Using 5'RACE with constant-segment primers, TCRalpha and TCRbeta cDNA libraries were constructed, with sample barcodes and unique molecular identifiers added in the process. Trizol reagent was used to extract RNA from every sample. Amplification of the libraries took two PCR steps, and the second step added a second sample barcode plus Illumina TruSeq adapters. Sequencing of the libraries was done on an Illumina NovaSeq, producing 2 x 150 bp paired-end reads. For the original study's pipeline: The reads were demultiplexed and collapsed into UMI-guided consensus sequences using migec v1.2.7. Using mixcr v2.1.11, UMI consensuses were aligned to TRA and TRB V and J templates and then assembled into clonotypes. Clonotypes were classified as expanded or contracted when called significant by both edgeR and NoisET, with noise models trained on biological replicates. For edgeR calls, a false discovery rate-adjusted p below 0.01 and a log2 fold-change threshold of 1 were applied. As an exploratory analysis of dynamics, max-normalized trajectories of the 1000 most abundant clonotypes were examined with PCA combined with hierarchical clustering. Separately sequenced CD4+ and CD8+ repertoires were used to assign the CD4 or CD8 phenotype of responding clones. In-frame beta chains were kept once TCRdb had trimmed the public reads at Q25 with fastp and called clones with MiXCR. Entries are consolidated by CDR3 protein sequence, retaining the most common genes and DNA. The V and J calls here are based on TCRdb, not the publication. The sample table shows about 180,000 distinct CDR3 sequences, and 15% to 20% are seen once. In total, the top ten clones hold about 1.9% of the sample.

This clonotype originated in an adult woman who had mild COVID-19 (a few samples of this study predate the infection). The sample titles of this study are shuffled in the database, so cell type and time point are left out; the donor was told from shared clones. The sample was PBMCs or a T cell subset sorted from them (not recorded which).

This receptor carries the CDR3 CASSERQGKSTDTQYF. Read as DNA, the sequence is TGCGCCAGCAGCGAAAGACAGGGGAAGAGCACAGATACGCAGTATTTT. The V and J segments used are TRBV4-1 and TRBJ2-3, with 8 bases in between that match TRBD1. Compared with germline, V lacks 5 bases and J lacks 0 bases; bases without a gene match: 7. The CDR3 spans 16 residues, from the cysteine through the phenylalanine. Kept here is only the CDR3 DNA, which spans 48 bases and is read in frame from base 1. As encoded in the germline V gene, CDR1 is MGHRA while CDR2 is YSYEKL.